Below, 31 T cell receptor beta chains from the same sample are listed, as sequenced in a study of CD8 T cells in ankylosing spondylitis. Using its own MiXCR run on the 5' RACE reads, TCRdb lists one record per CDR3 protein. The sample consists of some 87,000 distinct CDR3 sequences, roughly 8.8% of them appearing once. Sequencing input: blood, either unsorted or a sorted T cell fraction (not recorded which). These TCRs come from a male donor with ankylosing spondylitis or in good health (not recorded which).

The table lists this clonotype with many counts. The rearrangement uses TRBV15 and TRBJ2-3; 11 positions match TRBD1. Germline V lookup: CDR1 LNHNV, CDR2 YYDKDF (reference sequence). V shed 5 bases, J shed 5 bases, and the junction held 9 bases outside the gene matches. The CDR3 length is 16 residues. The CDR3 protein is CATSSRSGTGGDTQYF. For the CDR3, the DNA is TGTGCCACCAGCTCCCGGTCCGGGACAGGGGGAGATACGCAGTATTTT.

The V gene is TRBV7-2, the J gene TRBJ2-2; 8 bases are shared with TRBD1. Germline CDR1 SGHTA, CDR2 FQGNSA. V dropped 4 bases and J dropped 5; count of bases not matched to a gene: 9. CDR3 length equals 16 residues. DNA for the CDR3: TGTGCCAGCAGCTCGAACAGGGGGGCGGAAACCGGGGAGCTGTTTTTT. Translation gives CASSSNRGAETGELFF.

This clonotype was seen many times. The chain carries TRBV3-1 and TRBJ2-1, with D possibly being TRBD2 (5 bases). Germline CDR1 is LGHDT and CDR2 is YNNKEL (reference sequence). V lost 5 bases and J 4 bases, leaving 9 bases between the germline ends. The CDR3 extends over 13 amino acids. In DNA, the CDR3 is TGTGCCAGCAGCAGGACGGGGTACAATGAGCAGTTCTTC. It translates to CASSRTGYNEQFF.

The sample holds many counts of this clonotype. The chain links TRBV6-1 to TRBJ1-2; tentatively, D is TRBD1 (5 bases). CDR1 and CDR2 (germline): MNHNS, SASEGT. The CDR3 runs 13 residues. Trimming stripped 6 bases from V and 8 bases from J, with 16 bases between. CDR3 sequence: CASRLQRQRGYTF. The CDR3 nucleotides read TGTGCCAGCAGACTCCAGAGACAGCGCGGCTACACCTTC.

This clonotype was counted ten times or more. CDR3 amino acids: CASSLIPTGQATSTDTQYF. CDR3 coding DNA: TGTGCCAGCAGCTTAATACCCACCGGGCAGGCAACTAGCACAGATACGCAGTATTTT. This rearrangement joins TRBV7-3 to TRBJ2-3; D is ambiguous. V shed 1 base and J shed 0 bases, with 20 bases lying between them. The CDR3 has 19 residues. CDR1 is SGHTA and CDR2 is FQGTGA in the germline V gene.

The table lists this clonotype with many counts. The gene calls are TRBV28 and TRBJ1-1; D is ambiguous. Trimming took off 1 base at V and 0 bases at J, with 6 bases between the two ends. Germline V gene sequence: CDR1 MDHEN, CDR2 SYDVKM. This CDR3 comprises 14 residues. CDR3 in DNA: TGTGCCAGCAGTTTATTACAGATGAACACTGAAGCTTTCTTT. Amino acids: CASSLLQMNTEAFF.

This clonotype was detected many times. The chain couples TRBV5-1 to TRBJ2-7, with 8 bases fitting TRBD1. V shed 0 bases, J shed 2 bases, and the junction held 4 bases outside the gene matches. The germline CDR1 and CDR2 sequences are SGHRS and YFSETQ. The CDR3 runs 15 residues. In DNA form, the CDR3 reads TGCGCCAGCAGCTTGGGGACAGGGACGACCTACGAGCAGTACTTC. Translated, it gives CASSLGTGTTYEQYF.

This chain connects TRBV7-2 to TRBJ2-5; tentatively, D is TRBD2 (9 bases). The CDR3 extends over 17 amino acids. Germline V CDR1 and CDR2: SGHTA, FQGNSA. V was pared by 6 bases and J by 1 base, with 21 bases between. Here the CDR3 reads CASRQGGLAWSQETQYF. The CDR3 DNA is TGTGCCAGCAGACAGGGGGGACTAGCTTGGTCCCAAGAGACCCAGTACTTC. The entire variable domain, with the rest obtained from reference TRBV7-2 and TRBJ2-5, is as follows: GAGVSQSPSNKVTEKGKDVELRCDPISGHTALYWYRQSLGQGLEFLIYFQGNSAPDKSGLPSDRFSAERTGGSVSTLTIQRTQQEDSAVYLCASRQGGLAWSQETQYFGPGTRLLVL.

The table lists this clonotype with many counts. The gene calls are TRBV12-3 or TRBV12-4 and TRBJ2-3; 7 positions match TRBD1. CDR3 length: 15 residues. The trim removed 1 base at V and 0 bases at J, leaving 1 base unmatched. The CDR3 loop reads CASSLGQGSTDTQYF. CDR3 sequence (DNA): TGTGCCAGCAGTTTAGGACAGGGCAGCACAGATACGCAGTATTTT.

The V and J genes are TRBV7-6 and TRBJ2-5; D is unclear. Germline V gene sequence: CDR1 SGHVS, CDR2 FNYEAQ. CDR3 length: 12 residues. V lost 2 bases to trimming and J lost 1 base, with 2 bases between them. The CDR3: CASSLIQETQYF. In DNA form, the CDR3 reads TGTGCCAGCAGCTTAATCCAAGAGACCCAGTACTTC.

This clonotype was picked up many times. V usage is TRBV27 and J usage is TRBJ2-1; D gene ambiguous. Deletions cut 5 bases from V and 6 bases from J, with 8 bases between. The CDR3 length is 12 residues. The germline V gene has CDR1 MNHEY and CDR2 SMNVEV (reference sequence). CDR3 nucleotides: TGTGCCAGCAGTCGCGTCCCCAATGAGCAGTTCTTC. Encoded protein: CASSRVPNEQFF.

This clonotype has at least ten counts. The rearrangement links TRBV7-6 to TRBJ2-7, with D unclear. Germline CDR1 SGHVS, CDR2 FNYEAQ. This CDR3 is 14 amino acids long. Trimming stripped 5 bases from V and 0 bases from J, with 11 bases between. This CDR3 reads CASSKIYSSYEQYF. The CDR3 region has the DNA TGTGCCAGCAGCAAAATCTACAGCTCCTACGAGCAGTACTTC.

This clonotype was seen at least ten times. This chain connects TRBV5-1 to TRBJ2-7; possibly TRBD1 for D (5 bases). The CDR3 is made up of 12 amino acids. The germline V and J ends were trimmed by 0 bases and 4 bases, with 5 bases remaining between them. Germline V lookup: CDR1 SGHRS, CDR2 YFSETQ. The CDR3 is CASSLDRYEQYF. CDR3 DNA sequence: TGCGCCAGCAGCTTGGACAGGTACGAGCAGTACTTC.

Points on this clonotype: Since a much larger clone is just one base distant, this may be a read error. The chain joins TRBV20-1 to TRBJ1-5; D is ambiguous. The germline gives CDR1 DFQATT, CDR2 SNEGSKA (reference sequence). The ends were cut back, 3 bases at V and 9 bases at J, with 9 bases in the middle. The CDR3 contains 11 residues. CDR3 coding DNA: TGCAGTGCTAGGTCCAGGTGGCCCCAGCATTTT. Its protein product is CSARSRWPQHF.

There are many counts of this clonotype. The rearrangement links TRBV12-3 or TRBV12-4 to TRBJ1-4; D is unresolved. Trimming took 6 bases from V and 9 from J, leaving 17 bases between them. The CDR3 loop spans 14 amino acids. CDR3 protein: CASRPTGMVKKLFF. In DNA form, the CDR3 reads TGTGCCAGCAGGCCGACCGGGATGGTGAAAAAACTGTTTTTT.

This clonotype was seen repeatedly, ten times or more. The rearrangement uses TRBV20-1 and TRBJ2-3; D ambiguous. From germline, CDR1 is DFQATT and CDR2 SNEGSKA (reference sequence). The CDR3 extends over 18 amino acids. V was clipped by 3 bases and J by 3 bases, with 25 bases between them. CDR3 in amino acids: CSASSTWGSSRGTDTQYF. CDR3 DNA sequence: TGCAGTGCTAGTTCTACTTGGGGATCTTCCAGAGGAACAGATACGCAGTATTTT.

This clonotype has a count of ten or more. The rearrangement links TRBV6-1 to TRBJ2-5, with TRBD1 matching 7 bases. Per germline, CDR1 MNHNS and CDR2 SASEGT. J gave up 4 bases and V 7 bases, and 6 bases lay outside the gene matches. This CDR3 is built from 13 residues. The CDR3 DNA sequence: TGTGCCAGCAAGGGACAGTTAGGAGAGACCCAGTACTTC. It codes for CASKGQLGETQYF.

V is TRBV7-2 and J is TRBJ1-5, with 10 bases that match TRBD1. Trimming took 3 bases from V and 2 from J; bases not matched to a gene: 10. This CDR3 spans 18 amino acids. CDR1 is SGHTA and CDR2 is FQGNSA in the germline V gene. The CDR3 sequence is CASSLRTGGRWRNQPQHF. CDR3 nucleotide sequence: TGTGCCAGCAGCTTGCGGACAGGGGGTCGGTGGCGCAATCAGCCCCAGCATTTT.

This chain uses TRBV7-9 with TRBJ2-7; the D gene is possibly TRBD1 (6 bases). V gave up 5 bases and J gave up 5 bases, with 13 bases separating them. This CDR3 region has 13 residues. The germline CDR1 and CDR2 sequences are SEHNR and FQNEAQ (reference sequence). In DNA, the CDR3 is TGTGCCAGCAGCGCCCAGGGACACGACGAGCAGTACTTC. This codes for CASSAQGHDEQYF.

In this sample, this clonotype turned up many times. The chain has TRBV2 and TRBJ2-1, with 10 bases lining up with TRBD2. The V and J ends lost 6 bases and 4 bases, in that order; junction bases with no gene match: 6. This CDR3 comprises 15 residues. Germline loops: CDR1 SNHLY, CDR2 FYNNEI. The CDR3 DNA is TGTGCCAGCAGCGCTCAGCGGGGGGGGTACAATGAGCAGTTCTTC. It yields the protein CASSAQRGGYNEQFF.

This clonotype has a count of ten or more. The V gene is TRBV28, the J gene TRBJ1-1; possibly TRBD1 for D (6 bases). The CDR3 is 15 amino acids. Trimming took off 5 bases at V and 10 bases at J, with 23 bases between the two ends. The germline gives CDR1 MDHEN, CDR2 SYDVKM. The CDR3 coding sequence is TGTGCCAGCAGTAAACAGACAGGCTTCGTGGTAGTAGCTTTCTTT. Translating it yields CASSKQTGFVVVAFF.

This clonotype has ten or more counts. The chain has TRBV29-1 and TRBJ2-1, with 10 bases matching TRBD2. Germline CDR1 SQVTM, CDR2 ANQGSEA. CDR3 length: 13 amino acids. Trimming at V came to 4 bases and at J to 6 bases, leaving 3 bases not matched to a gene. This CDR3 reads CSVASSGGNEQFF. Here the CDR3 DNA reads TGCAGCGTTGCGTCTAGCGGGGGCAATGAGCAGTTCTTC.

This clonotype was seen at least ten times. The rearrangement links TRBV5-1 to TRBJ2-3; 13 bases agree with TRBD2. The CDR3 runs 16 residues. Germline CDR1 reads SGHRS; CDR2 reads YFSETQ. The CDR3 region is CATRPGLAGSTDTQYF. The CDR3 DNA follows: TGCGCTACACGACCGGGACTAGCGGGGAGCACAGATACGCAGTATTTT. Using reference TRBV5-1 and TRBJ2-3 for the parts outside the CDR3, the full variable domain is KAGVTQTPRYLIKTRGQQVTLSCSPISGHRSVSWYQQTPGQGLQFLFEYFSETQRNKGNFPGRFSGRQFSNSRSEMNVSTLELGDSALYLCATRPGLAGSTDTQYFGPGTRLTVL.

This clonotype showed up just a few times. CDR3 bases: TGTGCCAGCAGCCAAGAGTTCCAGGGGGCGCGAGATACGCAGTATTTT. Translation gives CASSQEFQGARDTQYF. The genes are TRBV3-1 and TRBJ2-3, with TRBD1 matching over 8 bases. The CDR3 covers 16 residues. CDR1 is LGHDT and CDR2 is YNNKEL in the germline V gene (reference sequence). V dropped 0 bases and J dropped 5; count of bases not matched to a gene: 7.

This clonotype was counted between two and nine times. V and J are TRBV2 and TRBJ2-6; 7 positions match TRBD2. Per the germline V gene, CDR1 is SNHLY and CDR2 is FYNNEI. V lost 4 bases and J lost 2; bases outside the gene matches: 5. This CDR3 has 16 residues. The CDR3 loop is CASSAGGIAGANVLTF. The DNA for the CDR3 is TGTGCCAGCAGTGCCGGGGGGATAGCTGGGGCCAACGTCCTGACTTTC.

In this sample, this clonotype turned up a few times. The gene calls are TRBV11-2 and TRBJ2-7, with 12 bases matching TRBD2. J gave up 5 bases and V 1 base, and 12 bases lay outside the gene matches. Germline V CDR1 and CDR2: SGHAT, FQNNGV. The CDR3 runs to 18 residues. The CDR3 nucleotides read TGTGCCAGCAGCTTAGTGACTAGCGGGGGTTTCAGGTTCGACGAGCAGTACTTC. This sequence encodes CASSLVTSGGFRFDEQYF.

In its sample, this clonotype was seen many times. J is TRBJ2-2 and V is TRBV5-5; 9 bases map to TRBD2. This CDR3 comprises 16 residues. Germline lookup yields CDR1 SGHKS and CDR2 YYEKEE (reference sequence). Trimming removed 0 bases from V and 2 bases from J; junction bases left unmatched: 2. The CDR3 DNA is TGTGCCAGCAGCTTGGCTAGCGGGGCCAACACCGGGGAGCTGTTTTTT. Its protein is CASSLASGANTGELFF.

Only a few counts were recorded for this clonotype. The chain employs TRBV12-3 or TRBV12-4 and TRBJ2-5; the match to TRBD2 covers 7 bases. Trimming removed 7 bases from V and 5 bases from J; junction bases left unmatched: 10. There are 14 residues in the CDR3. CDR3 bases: TGTGCCAGCATCGGAGCGGGAAGCTGGGAGACCCAGTACTTC. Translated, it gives CASIGAGSWETQYF.

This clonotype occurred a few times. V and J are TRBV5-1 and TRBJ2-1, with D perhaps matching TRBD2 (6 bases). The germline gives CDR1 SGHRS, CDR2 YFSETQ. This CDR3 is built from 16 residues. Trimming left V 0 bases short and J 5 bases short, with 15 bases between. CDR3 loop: CASSLAGLDFNNEQFF. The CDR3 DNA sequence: TGCGCCAGCAGCTTGGCGGGACTGGACTTCAACAATGAGCAGTTCTTC.

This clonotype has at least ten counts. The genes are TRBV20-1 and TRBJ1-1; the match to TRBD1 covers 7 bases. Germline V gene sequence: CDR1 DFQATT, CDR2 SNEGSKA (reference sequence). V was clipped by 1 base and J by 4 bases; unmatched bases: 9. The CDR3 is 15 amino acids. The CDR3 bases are TGCAGTGCTAGAGGAAACAGGGGAACTACCACTGAAGCTTTCTTT. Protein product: CSARGNRGTTTEAFF.

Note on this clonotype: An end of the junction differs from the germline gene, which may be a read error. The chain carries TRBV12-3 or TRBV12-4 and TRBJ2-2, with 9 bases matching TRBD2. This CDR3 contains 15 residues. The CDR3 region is CTSSLRRGGLGELFF. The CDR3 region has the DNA TGTACCAGCAGTTTAAGGCGGGGGGGGTTAGGGGAGCTGTTTTTT.